This entry lists 30 T cell receptor beta chains sequenced from one sample in a study of breast tumors, draining lymph nodes, adjacent tissues. Axillary draining lymph nodes of breast cancer patients supplied the node samples. TCRdb analysed the multiplex PCR reads with MiXCR anew, one entry per CDR3 protein. This table has around 230,000 distinct CDR3 sequences, approximately 29% appearing once. The sample consisted of axillary lymph node tissue. Receptor source: a female donor with breast cancer. Some clones in this sample may be carry-over from other donors' samples.

This sequence joins TRBV11-3 and TRBJ1-1; 8 positions agree with TRBD1. This CDR3 has 14 amino acids. Germline values: CDR1 SGHNT, CDR2 YENEEA. V lost 7 bases to trimming and J lost 7 bases; unmatched junction nucleotides: 11. CDR3 DNA: TGTGCCAGCACCAACCCAGGGGGCGCGAATGAAGCTTTCTTT. Protein: CASTNPGGANEAFF.

The table lists this clonotype with many counts. Sequence at one end of the junction differs from germline and may be a read error. The chain couples TRBV7-9 to TRBJ2-3; 10 nucleotides align to TRBD2. Germline CDR1 and CDR2: SEHNR and FQNEAQ (reference sequence). The CDR3 spans 17 residues. For the CDR3, the DNA is TGTGCCAGCAGCTTAGGAAGGACTAGCGGTAGCACAGATACGCGGTATTTT. Translating it yields CASSLGRTSGSTDTRYF.

This clonotype has a count of ten or more. The chain employs TRBV2 and TRBJ2-3, with TRBD2 matching 8 bases. Trimming at V came to 0 bases and at J to 1 base, leaving 3 bases not matched to a gene. Germline assignment: CDR1 SNHLY and CDR2 FYNNEI. The CDR3 is 16 residues long. CDR3 coding DNA: TGTGCCAGCAGTGAAGCTCCGGGACTAGGCACAGATACGCAGTATTTT. Protein: CASSEAPGLGTDTQYF.

This chain connects TRBV5-1 to TRBJ1-4; possible D gene TRBD1, 6 bases. The CDR3 has 17 residues. CDR1 SGHRS and CDR2 YFSETQ come from the germline V gene. V was shortened by 5 bases and J by 0 bases, with 17 bases between the two germline ends. This CDR3 is CASRWGTPETTNEKLFF. The DNA of the CDR3 is TGCGCCAGCAGGTGGGGGACACCAGAAACAACTAATGAAAAACTGTTTTTT.

In the case of this clonotype: Since a much larger clone is just one base distant, this may be a read error. The V gene is TRBV27, the J gene TRBJ1-2; TRBD1 aligns across 9 bases. This CDR3 contains 16 residues. Germline CDR1 reads MNHEY; CDR2 reads SMNVEV (reference sequence). The CDR3 sequence: CASSAHELTGGRGYAF. In nucleotides, the CDR3 is TGTGCCAGCAGTGCACATGAATTGACAGGGGGTCGGGGCTACGCCTTC.

The J gene is TRBJ1-5, the V gene TRBV30; maybe TRBD1 (5 bases). Trimming removed 4 bases from V and 5 bases from J, with 12 bases in between. Germline V gene data show CDR1 as GTSNPN and CDR2 as SVGIG (reference sequence). The CDR3 has 13 amino acids. CDR3 DNA sequence: TGTGCCTGGACAAACGGAGGGGATCAGCCCCAGCATTTT. As protein: CAWTNGGDQPQHF. The full variable domain, completed using reference TRBV30 and TRBJ1-5, is SQTIHQWPATLVQPVGSPLSLECTVEGTSNPNLYWYRQAAGRGLQLLFYSVGIGQISSEVPQNLSASRPQDRQFILSSKKLLLSDSGFYLCAWTNGGDQPQHFGDGTRLSIL.

This clonotype was observed a handful of times. The rearrangement joins TRBV15 to TRBJ1-2, with 9 nucleotides matching TRBD1. CDR3 length equals 16 residues. Germline V CDR1 and CDR2: LNHNV, YYDKDF (reference sequence). J gave up 12 bases and V 0 bases, and 14 bases lay outside the gene matches. This CDR3 is CATSRDYGTGGSGNTF. DNA of the CDR3: TGTGCCACCAGCAGAGATTACGGTACAGGGGGCTCTGGAAACACCTTC. Variable domain in full (rest from reference TRBV15 and TRBJ1-2): DAMVIQNPRYQVTQFGKPVTLSCSQTLNHNVMYWYQQKSSQAPKLLFHYYDKDFNNEADTPDNFQSRRPNTSFCFLDIRSPGLGDTAMYLCATSRDYGTGGSGNTFGSGTRLTVV.

Concerning this clonotype itself: This may come from a read error, since a much larger clone is one base off. Because it lacks the conserved phenylalanine or tryptophan at the end, this CDR3 is likely a read error. This chain uses TRBV20-1 with TRBJ2-1; D call uncertain. Germline CDR1 DFQATT, CDR2 SNEGSKA (reference sequence). The V and J ends lost 1 base and 8 bases respectively, with 3 bases between them. This CDR3 contains 10 residues. The CDR3 DNA reads as TGCAGTGCTAGAGTTTATGAGCAGTTCTCC. It specifies CSARVYEQFS.

This clonotype was detected ten times or more. The genes are TRBV9 and TRBJ2-7; 8 bases agree with TRBD1. The CDR3 consists of 15 residues. J gave up 4 bases and V 4 bases, and 10 bases lay outside the gene matches. Germline V gene lookup returns CDR1 SGDLS and CDR2 YYNGEE. The CDR3 is CASSPTGQGGYEQYF. DNA for the CDR3: TGTGCCAGCAGCCCGACTGGACAGGGTGGTTACGAGCAGTACTTC.

This clonotype showed up many times. The chain couples TRBV6-5 to TRBJ2-1; 9 bases are a match to TRBD2. CDR1 is MNHEY and CDR2 is SVGAGI in the germline V gene. Unmatched junction bases numbered 7, after V lost 6 bases and J lost 4 bases. This CDR3 region has 15 residues. CDR3 DNA sequence: TGTGCCAGCAGGCTGACTAGCGGCCCTTACAATGAGCAGTTCTTC. This gives the protein CASRLTSGPYNEQFF.

This clonotype was seen repeatedly, ten times or more. This sequence joins TRBV19 and TRBJ2-7, with D perhaps being TRBD1 or TRBD2 (5 bases each). The CDR3 covers 16 residues. Germline V gene lookup returns CDR1 LNHDA and CDR2 SQIVND (reference sequence). V was trimmed by 3 bases and J by 0 bases, leaving 15 bases between them. As DNA, the CDR3 is TGTGCCAGTAGTATCCTTGGGGGAGTCGACTCCTACGAGCAGTACTTC. It yields the protein CASSILGGVDSYEQYF.

This clonotype was recorded many times. V gene TRBV7-2 combines with J gene TRBJ2-5; 8 nucleotides line up with TRBD1. CDR1 is SGHTA, CDR2 FQGNSA, per germline. The CDR3 consists of 15 residues. J was trimmed by 4 bases and V by 1 base; bases with no gene match: 5. DNA for the CDR3: TGTGCCAGCAGCTTAGGGAGCCAGGGGGCAGAGACCCAGTACTTC. Amino acids: CASSLGSQGAETQYF. The full variable domain, completed using reference TRBV7-2 and TRBJ2-5, is GAGVSQSPSNKVTEKGKDVELRCDPISGHTALYWYRQSLGQGLEFLIYFQGNSAPDKSGLPSDRFSAERTGGSVSTLTIQRTQQEDSAVYLCASSLGSQGAETQYFGPGTRLLVL.

The CDR3 DNA follows: TGTGCCAGCGTTGGAGTAAGATACGAGGGCTACACCTTC. Protein: CASVGVRYEGYTF. The chain joins TRBV25-1 to TRBJ1-2; D not resolved. The V gene lost 8 bases and the J gene lost 8 bases, with 18 bases spanning the gap. CDR3 length: 13 residues. CDR1 and CDR2 from the germline V gene are MGHDK and SYGVNS.

In its sample, this clonotype was seen many times. The chain combines TRBV5-5 with TRBJ1-6, with a weak D call TRBD1 (5 bases). CDR1 and CDR2 (germline): SGHKS, YYEKEE (reference sequence). This CDR3 spans 13 amino acids. V gave up 4 bases and J gave up 9 bases, with 11 bases separating them. The CDR3 region is CASSPPQGSPLHF. DNA of the CDR3: TGTGCCAGCAGCCCCCCCCAGGGTTCACCCCTCCACTTT.

V is TRBV5-1 and J is TRBJ2-1, with TRBD2 matching 15 bases. Looked up from germline, CDR1 is SGHRS and CDR2 is YFSETQ. J was trimmed by 5 bases and V by 2 bases; bases with no gene match: 5. This CDR3 is built from 17 residues. The CDR3 DNA is TGCGCCAGCAGCTTCTGGACTAGCGGGAGGGATCACAATGAGCAGTTCTTC. Amino acid sequence: CASSFWTSGRDHNEQFF.

Comment on this clonotype: This may stem from a read error, because a much larger clone lies one nucleotide away. The chain combines TRBV6-1 with TRBJ2-1; D gene ambiguous. V lost 5 bases, J lost 7 bases, and 12 bases lay in between. The CDR3 runs 13 residues. Per germline, CDR1 MNHNS and CDR2 SASEGT. DNA for the CDR3: TGTGCCAGCAGTTACTCTTTCGGGAATGAGCAGTTCTTC. It yields the protein CASSYSFGNEQFF.

In its sample, this clonotype was seen many times. The rearrangement links TRBV5-1 to TRBJ2-7, with unresolved D. Germline V gives CDR1 SGHRS, CDR2 YFSETQ. CDR3 length: 16 residues. The V end lost 3 bases, the J end lost 0 bases, and 16 bases lay between the germline ends. The CDR3 DNA reads as TGCGCCAGCAGCTCCCGGTACGGGTTGAGCTCCTACGAGCAGTACTTC. Protein product: CASSSRYGLSSYEQYF.

This clonotype was observed many times. CDR3 amino acids: CASSRTGDRVQPQHF. The CDR3 DNA sequence: TGTGCCAGCAGCCGGACAGGGGATAGAGTACAGCCCCAGCATTTT. The V call is TRBV2, the J call TRBJ1-5, with TRBD1 matching 9 bases. V lost 6 bases to trimming and J lost 7 bases; unmatched junction nucleotides: 10. This CDR3 has 15 residues. Germline loops: CDR1 SNHLY, CDR2 FYNNEI.

The rearrangement uses TRBV5-6 and TRBJ2-7, with D perhaps TRBD1 or TRBD2 (5 bases each). V dropped 4 bases and J dropped 2 bases, with 13 bases sitting between them. Germline V gene sequence: CDR1 SGHDT, CDR2 YYEEEE. The CDR3 consists of 14 residues. The CDR3 bases are TGTGCCAGCAGCCGGGGACGGGCCACCTACGAGCAGTACTTC. This gives the protein CASSRGRATYEQYF.

This clonotype was observed many times. The rearrangement links TRBV6-6 to TRBJ1-5, with a tentative D call TRBD1 (5 bases). The CDR3 contains 12 residues. V shed 8 bases and J shed 6 bases, with 11 bases lying between them. CDR1 is MNHNY and CDR2 is SVGAGI in the germline V gene (reference sequence). The CDR3 DNA follows: TGTGCCAGCGCTGGGGGGAGTCAGCCCCAGCATTTT. Protein: CASAGGSQPQHF.

The chain recombines TRBV7-2 with TRBJ2-1, with 11 bases fitting TRBD2. The germline gives CDR1 SGHTA, CDR2 FQGNSA. Trimming removed 6 bases from V and 8 bases from J; junction bases left unmatched: 18. The CDR3 is 18 amino acids. The CDR3 spells CASSPPRGVAGGWDEQFF. CDR3 coding DNA: TGTGCCAGCAGTCCCCCGCGTGGGGTAGCGGGAGGGTGGGATGAGCAGTTCTTC.

Remarks on this clonotype: A read error may explain this, as a much larger clone is one base away. V gene TRBV27 combines with J gene TRBJ2-5; 8 bases line up with TRBD2. The CDR3 has 15 residues. Germline lookup yields CDR1 MNHEY and CDR2 SMNVEV (reference sequence). CDR3 nucleotides: TGTCCCAGCAGTTTGCGTAGCGGGACCCAAGAGACCCAGTACTTC. Protein product: CPSSLRSGTQETQYF.

This clonotype was seen ten or more times. The chain is built from TRBV6-2 or TRBV6-3 and TRBJ1-2; possibly TRBD1 for D (5 bases). In germline, CDR1 is MNHEY, CDR2 SVGEGT. CDR3 length: 12 amino acids. Trimming cost V 5 bases and J 7 bases, with 11 bases left between them. CDR3 nucleotides: TGTGCCAGCAGTCCACAACAGGTTGGCTACACCTTC. Residues: CASSPQQVGYTF.

At least ten counts were recorded for this clonotype. The rearrangement uses TRBV5-1 and TRBJ2-7; perhaps D is TRBD1 or TRBD2 (6 bases each). This CDR3 is 15 amino acids long. Trimming left V 4 bases short and J 2 bases short, with 16 bases between. Germline lookup yields CDR1 SGHRS and CDR2 YFSETQ. DNA for the CDR3: TGCGCCAGCAGCCCGGAAGGGGGACTGCCCTACGAGCAGTACTTC. Protein sequence: CASSPEGGLPYEQYF.

The chain employs TRBV4-3 and TRBJ2-5; D possibly corresponds to TRBD1 (5 bases). Germline loops: CDR1 LGHNA, CDR2 YSLEER. This CDR3 has 15 amino acids. Trimming took 0 bases from V and 2 from J, leaving 10 bases between them. The CDR3 is CASSQEGREQETQYF. The CDR3 DNA follows: TGCGCCAGCAGCCAAGAGGGCAGGGAACAAGAGACCCAGTACTTC.

This chain joins TRBV7-4 and TRBJ1-4; TRBD1 might be the D (5 bases). With 0 bases removed from V and 9 bases from J, the gap between germline ends came to 14 bases. This CDR3 region has 15 residues. CDR1 SGHVT and CDR2 SQSDAQ come from the germline V gene. The CDR3 loop is CASSLAGRELKKLFF. The CDR3, as DNA: TGTGCCAGCAGCTTAGCGGGCAGGGAGCTGAAAAAACTGTTTTTT.

This clonotype has at least ten counts. The chain uses TRBV9 and TRBJ2-7, with TRBD1 identical over 7 bases. V was pared by 0 bases and J by 5 bases, with 8 bases of the junction left unmatched. CDR1 and CDR2 from the germline V gene are SGDLS and YYNGEE. The CDR3 has 15 amino acids. The CDR3 sequence: CASSVGQGNSHEQYF. The CDR3 DNA reads TGTGCCAGCAGCGTAGGACAGGGCAATTCCCACGAGCAGTACTTC.

In regard to this clonotype: One end of the junction varies from germline; a read error may be responsible. The V gene is TRBV2, the J gene TRBJ1-3; the D gene is possibly TRBD1 (6 bases). Germline CDR1 SNHLY, CDR2 FYNNEI. The CDR3 loop spans 15 amino acids. In DNA form, the CDR3 reads TGTGCCAGCAGTCAAACATGGGACACTGGAAACGCCATATATTTT. It is translated as CASSQTWDTGNAIYF.

Ten or more counts support this clonotype. The rearrangement uses TRBV30 and TRBJ2-4; 11 nucleotides match TRBD1. J lost 7 bases, V lost 3 bases, and 5 bases had no gene match. Germline V gene lookup returns CDR1 GTSNPN and CDR2 SVGIG (reference sequence). The CDR3 runs 14 residues. The CDR3 reads CAWRIGTGGNIQYF. CDR3 bases: TGTGCCTGGAGAATTGGGACAGGGGGGAACATTCAGTACTTC.

In its sample, this clonotype was seen many times. V and J are TRBV30 and TRBJ2-2, with TRBD2 identical over 7 bases. The germline V gene encodes CDR1 GTSNPN and CDR2 SVGIG (reference sequence). Unmatched junction bases numbered 11, after V lost 3 bases and J lost 4 bases. The CDR3 consists of 16 residues. The CDR3 DNA is TGTGCCTGGAGGGGAGGGTCGGCAACACCCACCGGGGAGCTGTTTTTT. This translates into CAWRGGSATPTGELFF.